The 13 T cell receptor beta chains presented below share a single source sample, sequenced in a study of CD8+ T cells in alopecia areata. Investigators isolated RNA and reverse transcribed it into cDNA to act as the sequencing template. This table comes from immunoSEQ multiplex PCR, and its TCRdb copy is limited to in-frame clones, with some not included. Found here are about 150,000 clones, about 53% of them singletons; the top ten hold 19%. The specimen was CD8+ T cells sorted from blood, collected at week 0. All receptors derive from a human donor with alopecia areata.

This clone was seen more than once but under ten times. V is TRBV4-3 and J is TRBJ2-3; TRBD2 aligns across 8 bases. The V segment lost 1 base and the J segment 0 bases; nucleotides outside the gene matches: 0. The germline V gene has CDR1 LGHNA and CDR2 YSLEER. The CDR3 sequence is 15 residues long. CDR3 sequence (DNA): TGCGCCAGCAGCCAAGGGACTAGCAGCACAGATACGCAGTATTTT. This gives the protein CASSQGTSSTDTQYF.

To note about this clone: Other DNA sequences in the same sample also yield this CDR3. The chain has TRBV5-1 and TRBJ1-1; TRBD1 might be the D (6 bases). V dropped 2 bases and J dropped 0 bases, with 8 bases sitting between them. CDR3 length: 14 residues. Per the germline V gene, CDR1 is SGHRS and CDR2 is YFSETQ. DNA for the CDR3: TGCGCCAGCAGCTTAGGGGGGATGAACACTGAAGCTTTCTTT. Protein sequence: CASSLGGMNTEAFF.

The J gene is TRBJ2-7, the V gene TRBV7-8; D might be TRBD2 (5 bases). Trimming took off 4 bases at V and 2 bases at J, with 12 bases between the two ends. CDR1 SGHVS and CDR2 FQNEAQ come from the germline V gene. The CDR3 consists of 14 residues. CDR3 bases: TGTGCCAGCAGCTCCGGACGTAGCGCCTACGAGCAGTACTTC. It yields the protein CASSSGRSAYEQYF.

The chain combines TRBV29-1 with TRBJ2-5; TRBD1 aligns across 10 bases. The J call may not be correct, given that the DNA end is closer to TRBJ2-7. The germline V gene encodes CDR1 SQVTM and CDR2 ANQGSEA. The CDR3 loop spans 17 amino acids. CDR3 in amino acids: CSVEWASSGTGEYEQYF. CDR3 DNA: TGCAGCGTTGAATGGGCTTCGTCCGGGACAGGGGAATACGAGCAGTACTTC.

The chain recombines TRBV27 with TRBJ1-5, with 7 nucleotides matching TRBD1. Germline loops: CDR1 MNHEY, CDR2 SMNVEV (reference sequence). This CDR3 region has 14 residues. The ends lost 5 bases at V and 4 bases at J; junction bases unmatched: 5. The CDR3: CASSPGQRNQPQHF. The CDR3 bases are TGTGCCAGCAGTCCGGGACAGAGAAATCAGCCCCAGCATTTT.

V and J are TRBV7-9 and TRBJ2-3; D not certain. The V end was cut by 1 base, the J end by 0 bases, with 11 bases between. Germline V gene sequence: CDR1 SEHNR, CDR2 FQNEAQ (reference sequence). The CDR3 runs to 16 residues. The CDR3 DNA sequence: TGTGCCAGCAGCTTAGGAGACCCCGGAAGCACAGATACGCAGTATTTT. Amino acid sequence: CASSLGDPGSTDTQYF.

The rearrangement uses TRBV30 and TRBJ1-1; D not certain. The CDR3 has 15 amino acids. The V gene lost 0 bases and the J gene lost 4 bases, with 15 bases spanning the gap. Germline V lookup: CDR1 GTSNPN, CDR2 SVGIG (reference sequence). This chain's CDR3 is CAWSVDSLVGTEAFF. The CDR3 nucleotides are TGTGCCTGGAGTGTAGATAGCCTGGTGGGCACTGAAGCTTTCTTT.

This clone was found a few times. V and J are TRBV2 and TRBJ1-4; a possible D gene is TRBD1 (5 bases). Germline loops: CDR1 SNHLY, CDR2 FYNNEI. Trimming took 6 bases from V and 0 from J, leaving 20 bases between them. CDR3 length equals 18 residues. CDR3 nucleotide sequence: TGTGCCAGCAGGGGCGATCCTAACGACAGTCCAACTAATGAAAAACTGTTTTTT. This sequence encodes CASRGDPNDSPTNEKLFF. Based on the CDR3 plus reference TRBV2 and TRBJ1-4, the full variable domain is EPEVTQTPSHQVTQMGQEVILRCVPISNHLYFYWYRQILGQKVEFLVSFYNNEISEKSEIFDDQFSVERPDGSNFTLKIRSTKLEDSAMYFCASRGDPNDSPTNEKLFFGSGTQLSVL.

The chain uses TRBV4-3 and TRBJ2-7; D is ambiguous. Germline values: CDR1 LGHNA, CDR2 YSLEER. Trimming took off 0 bases at V and 2 bases at J, with 8 bases between the two ends. This CDR3 is 14 amino acids long. In nucleotides, the CDR3 is TGCGCCAGCAGCCAAGATAACGGTCCCTACGAGCAGTACTTC. Protein: CASSQDNGPYEQYF.

The V and J genes are TRBV30 and TRBJ1-1; D unclear. Germline CDR1 reads GTSNPN; CDR2 reads SVGIG (reference sequence). This CDR3 has 12 residues. V dropped 4 bases and J dropped 1 base, with 7 bases sitting between them. CDR3 protein: CAWIWGNTEAFF. In DNA form, the CDR3 reads TGTGCCTGGATCTGGGGGAACACTGAAGCTTTCTTT.

The chain combines TRBV5-6 with TRBJ2-4, with 14 bases lining up with TRBD2. CDR1 and CDR2 (germline): SGHDT, YYEEEE. The CDR3 extends over 17 amino acids. V was pared by 2 bases and J by 9 bases, with 10 bases of the junction left unmatched. This CDR3 reads CASSFGTSGGPGGIQYF. DNA for the CDR3: TGTGCCAGCAGCTTTGGGACTAGCGGGGGCCCCGGAGGCATTCAGTACTTC.

A few counts support this clone. CDR3 residues: CASRDSGGTWEQYF. The CDR3 bases are TGTGCCAGCAGGGATAGCGGGGGCACTTGGGAGCAGTACTTC. V gene TRBV6-6 combines with J gene TRBJ2-7; 9 bases align to TRBD2. The CDR3 is 14 residues long. V dropped 6 bases and J dropped 7; count of bases not matched to a gene: 10. The germline V gene encodes CDR1 MNHNY and CDR2 SVGAGI (reference sequence).

This chain joins TRBV29-1 and TRBJ1-1, with D unresolved. This CDR3 has 14 residues. Germline assignment: CDR1 SQVTM and CDR2 ANQGSEA. V lost 0 bases and J lost 4, with 12 bases in between. The DNA of the CDR3 is TGCAGCGTTGAAGATCGACACTCGGGCACTGAAGCTTTCTTT. Translated, it gives CSVEDRHSGTEAFF. Complete variable domain (other parts from reference TRBV29-1 and TRBJ1-1): SAVISQKPSRDICQRGTSLTIQCQVDSQVTMMFWYRQQPGQSLTLIATANQGSEATYESGFVIDKFPISRPNLTFSTLTVSNMSPEDSSIYLCSVEDRHSGTEAFFGQGTRLTVV.